This TCR beta chain stems from a study of CD8+CD57+ T cells in acquired aplastic anemia. Genomic DNA acted as the template from which TCR beta VDJ combination and CDR3 sequence profiling were carried out. TCRdb re-called the reads with MiXCR, one entry per CDR3 protein. The sample includes around 230,000 distinct CDR3 sequences, over 55% of them seen just once. Study-wide findings and caveats: Patients and controls had in common fewer than 30 CD8+ CDR3 sequences.

With regard to this clonotype: Its specificity is unknown.

CDR3 length: 18 residues. The germline V and J ends were trimmed by 5 bases and 0 bases, with 19 bases remaining between them. Germline-derived CDR1 and CDR2 are SEHNR and FQNEAQ (reference sequence). This rearrangement joins TRBV7-9 to TRBJ2-2; a weak D match, TRBD1 (5 bases). The clonotype comes from a human donor in good health. Sequencing was performed on sorted CD4+, CD8+, or CD8+CD57+ T cells (not recorded which) from PBMCs. The CDR3 loop reads CASSQGPQGCANTGELFF. CDR3 in DNA: TGTGCCAGCAGCCAGGGTCCCCAGGGCTGTGCGAACACCGGGGAGCTGTTTTTT.